The source of this T cell receptor (beta chain) is a study of blood T cell repertoires in COVID-19. About the research overall: Both acute and convalescent COVID-19 samples were obtained from the United States, Italy and Spain. Sources were T cells, B-cell-depleted T cells, or PBMCs; the material itself was cDNA or gDNA.

The authors' processing: Estimation of nucleated cell counts relied on the amplification of reference gene primers. Profiled with immunoSEQ multiplex PCR; TCRdb holds only in-frame clones, not every one. V, J and clone size are taken as reported in that table, and D and trimming were inferred from the DNA itself. The sample holds more than 85,000 clones, approximately 92% seen once. Patients of the Seattle cohort, enrolled during active infection, were followed longitudinally. This sequence originates from a woman aged 45-65 years with COVID-19, enrolled during active disease. Sequencing was performed on peripheral blood.

The CDR3 protein is CAWKGGGRGHNTEAFF. The CDR3 bases are TGTGCCTGGAAAGGAGGTGGCAGGGGGCACAACACTGAAGCTTTCTTT. This chain links TRBV30 with TRBJ1-1; 8 bases fit TRBD1. Trimming cost V 4 bases and J 2 bases; bases outside gene matches: 12. Per the germline V gene, CDR1 is GTSNPN and CDR2 is SVGIG (reference sequence). This CDR3 comprises 16 residues.